What follows describes a single TCR beta chain. The antigen remains unidentified. This record comes from a study of post-analysis software for immune sequencing data. Study outcomes and limitations: Samples prepared in the same batch strongly co-clustered by F measure. When compared against controls, multiple sclerosis patients showed significantly lower normalized Chao1 diversity. TRBV segments more frequent in patients than in controls numbered about 5 and included TRBV5-6, TRBV5-1 and TRBV20-1.

Incorporated into the TCR beta cDNA libraries were unique molecular identifiers, which served to reduce PCR and sequencing biases. TCRdb re-called the PCR reads with MiXCR, one entry per CDR3 protein. The sample yields roughly 540,000 distinct CDR3 sequences, approximately 34% seen once. Trimming at V came to 3 bases and at J to 0 bases, leaving 6 bases not matched to a gene. The germline gives CDR1 SGHRS, CDR2 YFSETQ. The CDR3 runs 16 residues. The chain has TRBV5-1 and TRBJ2-1; TRBD1 aligns across 7 bases. The receptor was isolated from a girl under 18 with multiple sclerosis. Source material: blood. Written as DNA, the CDR3 is TGCGCCAGCAGCTCCGATCGACAGGGCTCCTACAATGAGCAGTTCTTC. It is translated as CASSSDRQGSYNEQFF.